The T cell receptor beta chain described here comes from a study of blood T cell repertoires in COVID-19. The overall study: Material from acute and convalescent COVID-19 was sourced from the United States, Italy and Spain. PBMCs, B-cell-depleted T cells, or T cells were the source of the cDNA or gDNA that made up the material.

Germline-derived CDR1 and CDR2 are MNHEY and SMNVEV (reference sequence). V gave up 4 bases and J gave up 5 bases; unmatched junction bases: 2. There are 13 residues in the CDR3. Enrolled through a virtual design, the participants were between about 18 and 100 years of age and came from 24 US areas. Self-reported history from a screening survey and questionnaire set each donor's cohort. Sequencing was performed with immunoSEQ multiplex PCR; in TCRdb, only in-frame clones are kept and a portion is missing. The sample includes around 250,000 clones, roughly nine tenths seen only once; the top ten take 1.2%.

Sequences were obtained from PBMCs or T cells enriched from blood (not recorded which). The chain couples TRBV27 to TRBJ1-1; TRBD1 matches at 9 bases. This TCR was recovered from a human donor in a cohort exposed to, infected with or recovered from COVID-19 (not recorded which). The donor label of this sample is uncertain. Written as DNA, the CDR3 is TGTGCCAGCAGTTCCGACAGGGGGACTGAAGCTTTCTTT. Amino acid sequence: CASSSDRGTEAFF.